This TCR beta chain emerged from a study of identical twins. MiXCR, applied by TCRdb to the 5' RACE reads, yields one record per CDR3 protein. Found here are 400,000 or so distinct CDR3 sequences, approximately 10% of them singletons; the top ten hold roughly 8.9%. This clonotype was found a few times. Trimming stripped 6 bases from V and 4 bases from J, with 12 bases between. The CDR3 loop spans 14 amino acids. The germline V gene has CDR1 MNHEY and CDR2 SMNVEV (reference sequence). V gene TRBV27 combines with J gene TRBJ2-2; D might be TRBD1 or TRBD2, each matching 5 bases. The specimen was naive T cells sorted from blood. This TCR was sampled from a woman aged 45-65 years in good health. CDR3 amino acids: CASSGARSTGELFF. The CDR3 nucleotides read TGTGCCAGCAGCGGGGCGCGGAGCACCGGGGAGCTGTTTTTT.